A single TCR beta chain is shown here with its context. The data derive from a study of blood T cell repertoires in COVID-19. Study as a whole: Specimens from acute and convalescent COVID-19 originated in the United States, Italy and Spain.

Under the authors' procedure: Amplified reference gene primers provided the basis for estimating nucleated cell counts. TCRdb's table, derived via immunoSEQ multiplex PCR, lists solely in-frame clones and lacks some. Clonal size and the V and J genes are those of that table, whereas D and trimming came from the DNA. The table has about 260,000 clones, about 91% seen once; the top ten hold 2% to 3%. V gave up 3 bases and J gave up 2 bases; unmatched junction bases: 15. This CDR3 region has 19 residues. Germline CDR1 SNHLY, CDR2 FYNNEI. The gene calls are TRBV2 and TRBJ2-3; 9 nucleotides align to TRBD2. The clonotype comes from a young adult with COVID-19, enrolled during active disease. The specimen sequenced was peripheral blood. This chain's CDR3 is CASSDIGLAGRGPTDTQYF. In DNA form, the CDR3 reads TGTGCCAGCAGTGATATAGGGCTAGCGGGGAGGGGGCCCACAGATACGCAGTATTTT.